The clone carrying this T cell receptor beta chain showed up just once. The antigen remains undetermined. Here immunoSEQ multiplex PCR was the method, and the copy in TCRdb shows in-frame clones only, minus some. Altogether around 2,000,000 clones are present, 85% to 95% being singletons, with the ten largest covering approximately 1.7%. This entry comes from a study of shared clonotypes between healthy human individuals. Study-wide context: Aged between 18 and 49, the donors were two women and a few men.

Points from the study as a whole: Naive subsets generally exceeded memory subsets in estimated richness.

Naive CD8 cells, CD45RO-negative and positively selected for CCR7, excluded terminally differentiated effector memory CD45RA+ cells. HIV-negative, healthy adults without recent acute infections or vaccinations were the donors. Trimming removed 6 bases at V and 7 bases at J, with 13 bases between. Per the germline V gene, CDR1 is SGHNT and CDR2 is YENEEA. The CDR3 is 13 amino acids. This rearrangement joins TRBV11-3 to TRBJ2-1; D possibly corresponds to TRBD1 (5 bases). This clonotype was sampled from a man aged 18 to 30 in good health. Some clones in this sample may be carry-over from other donors' samples. Sample: naive CD8+ T cells from PBMCs. In DNA, the CDR3 is TGTGCCAGCAGGCCGAGTGGGGCGAATGAGCAGTTCTTC. Translating gives CASRPSGANEQFF.